A selection of T cell receptor beta chains follows, all from one sample in a study of blood T cell repertoires in COVID-19. Profiling relied on immunoSEQ multiplex PCR, and the TCRdb table lists in-frame clones only, not all of them. The sample carries 150,000 to 200,000 clones, around 81% recorded once. The material sequenced was peripheral blood. Receptors originate from a man between 60 and 70 years old with COVID-19, enrolled during active disease. The CDR3 runs from the conserved cysteine through the conserved F or W. The D gene is left open where the match is weak. Size values are once, few and many counts, or a class for expanded clones, and some rows have none.

NA	TRBD1	TRBV30	TRBJ1-2	CAWSARGQGASGYTF	TGTGCCTGGAGTGCCCGGGGACAGGGGGCTTCTGGCTACACCTTC
NA	NA	TRBV4-2	TRBJ1-4	CASSQDRTVGEKLFF	TGTGCCAGCAGCCAAGACAGGACAGTGGGCGAAAAACTGTTTTTT
NA	NA	TRBV2	TRBJ1-4	CASQLGGVIGEKLFF	TGTGCCAGCCAGCTCGGGGGGGTTATCGGTGAAAAACTGTTTTTT
NA	NA	TRBV28	TRBJ1-1	CASSSPGGANTEAFF	TGTGCCAGCAGTTCCCCGGGGGGGGCGAACACTGAAGCTTTCTTT
NA	TRBD1	TRBV5-1	TRBJ1-2	CASSLKGQKSYGYTF	TGCGCCAGCAGCCTGAAGGGACAGAAATCCTATGGCTACACCTTC
NA	NA	TRBV7-9	TRBJ1-2	CASSRQTENGYTF	TGTGCCAGCAGCCGACAGACCGAAAATGGCTACACCTTC
NA	NA	TRBV7-8	TRBJ1-5	CASSPTDTDQPQHF	TGTGCCAGCAGTCCTACCGACACTGATCAGCCCCAGCATTTT
NA	NA	TRBV30	TRBJ1-2	CAWSGQLANYGYTF	TGTGCCTGGAGCGGACAGTTAGCTAACTATGGCTACACCTTC
NA	TRBD2	TRBV5-1	TRBJ2-5	CASSLSGGDQETQYF	TGCGCCAGCAGCTTAAGCGGGGGTGACCAAGAGACCCAGTACTTC
NA	TRBD1	TRBV28	TRBJ1-1	CASRRQGEAFF	TGTGCCAGCAGGAGACAGGGAGAAGCTTTCTTT
NA	TRBD1	TRBV23-1	TRBJ1-4	CASSQSVNLWTGKKRDEKLFF	TGCGCCAGCAGTCAATCGGTAAACCTGTGGACAGGGAAAAAGCGGGATGAAAAACTGTTTTTT
NA	TRBD1	TRBV5-1	TRBJ2-1	CASSLARDRGLYEQFF	TGCGCCAGCAGCTTGGCCAGGGACAGGGGGCTCTATGAGCAGTTCTTC
NA	NA	TRBV7-2	TRBJ1-5	CASSLGQRGNQPQHF	TGTGCCAGCAGCTTAGGACAGCGAGGCAATCAGCCCCAGCATTTT
NA	TRBD2	TRBV27	TRBJ2-1	CASNLLAGDSYNEQFF	TGTGCCAGCAATCTTCTAGCGGGAGACTCCTACAATGAGCAGTTCTTC
NA	NA	TRBV7-2	TRBJ1-3	CASSLGAVSGNTIYF	TGTGCCAGCAGCTTAGGGGCAGTCTCTGGAAACACCATATATTTT
NA	NA	TRBV9	TRBJ2-5	CASSVGTEETQYF	TGTGCCAGCAGCGTAGGTACAGAAGAGACCCAGTACTTC
NA	NA	TRBV13	TRBJ2-5	CASSQWRETQYF	TGTGCCAGCAGCCAATGGAGGGAGACCCAGTACTTC
NA	NA	TRBV18	TRBJ1-6	CASSPQGGAYNSPLHF	TGTGCCAGCTCACCGCAGGGAGGCGCGTATAATTCACCCCTCCACTTT
NA	TRBD1	TRBV9	TRBJ2-7	CASSAGTGGLSTFHEQYF	TGTGCCAGCAGCGCAGGGACAGGGGGCCTCTCGACCTTCCACGAGCAGTACTTC
few	TRBD1	TRBV25-1	TRBJ1-2	CASSEYGQGNYGYTF	TGTGCCAGCAGTGAATACGGACAGGGGAACTATGGCTACACCTTC
NA	TRBD1	TRBV27	TRBJ2-7	CASRKRQGWGDEQYF	TGTGCCAGCCGGAAACGACAGGGGTGGGGGGACGAGCAGTACTTC
NA	NA	TRBV6-5	TRBJ2-1	CASRGLYNEQFF	TGTGCTTCTAGGGGCTTATACAATGAGCAGTTCTTC
NA	NA	TRBV2	TRBJ1-5	CASSTRPGSNQPQHF	TGTGCCAGCAGTACCAGGCCTGGGAGCAATCAGCCCCAGCATTTT
NA	TRBD1	TRBV27	TRBJ1-5	CASSPDRGNQPQHF	TGTGCCAGCAGCCCGGACAGGGGAAATCAGCCCCAGCATTTT
once	TRBD1	TRBV6-5	TRBJ2-7	CASSDRASDEQYF	TGTGCCAGCTCTGACAGGGCAAGTGACGAGCAGTACTTC
NA	NA	TRBV6-4	TRBJ1-4	CASSDPRTNEKLFF	TGTGCCAGCAGTGATCCCAGGACTAATGAAAAACTGTTTTTT
NA	NA	TRBV5-4	TRBJ2-6	CASSLRGGANVLTF	TGTGCCAGCAGCTTGCGGGGTGGGGCCAACGTCCTGACTTTC
NA	NA	TRBV4-1	TRBJ2-2	CASSQDSSNTGELFF	TGCGCCAGCAGCCAAGATAGCTCGAACACCGGGGAGCTGTTTTTT
NA	TRBD1	TRBV29-1	TRBJ1-5	CSVRDSPNQPQHF	TGCAGCGTTCGGGACAGCCCTAATCAGCCCCAGCATTTT
NA	NA	TRBV5-1	TRBJ1-1	CASSPPGTEAFF	TGCGCCAGCAGCCCACCGGGAACTGAAGCTTTCTTT
NA	NA	TRBV18	TRBJ1-5	CASSPQAKQPQHF	TGTGCCAGCTCACCACAAGCCAAACAGCCCCAGCATTTT
once	TRBD2	TRBV5-4	TRBJ2-5	CASSTGLAGGLETQYF	TGTGCCAGCAGCACTGGACTAGCGGGAGGACTGGAGACCCAGTACTTC
NA	TRBD1	TRBV27	TRBJ1-1	CASSHRRGLFSEAFF	TGTGCCAGCAGCCATAGGAGGGGGCTCTTTTCTGAAGCTTTCTTT
NA	TRBD1	TRBV6-2/TRBV6-3	TRBJ1-5	CASSYSGQGAGQPQHF	TGTGCCAGCAGTTACTCTGGACAGGGCGCTGGACAGCCCCAGCATTTT
once	TRBD2	TRBV4-2	TRBJ2-3	CASSPMTSRSPDTQYF	TGTGCCAGCAGCCCTATGACTAGCAGGAGTCCAGATACGCAGTATTTT
NA	NA	TRBV7-9	TRBJ2-7	CARRLFSSGRGADSYEQYF	TGTGCCCGCCGCCTTTTCTCGAGTGGGAGGGGGGCCGACTCCTACGAGCAGTACTTC
NA	NA	TRBV5-5	TRBJ2-6	CASSSWNGYGANVLTF	TGTGCCAGCAGCTCCTGGAACGGGTATGGGGCCAACGTCCTGACTTTC